The 12 T cell receptor beta chains below were found in one sample sequenced in a study of blood T cell repertoires in COVID-19. The table came from immunoSEQ multiplex PCR; TCRdb's copy has only in-frame clones and leaves some out. The table has some 220,000 clones, around 86% seen once. What was sequenced was peripheral blood. Receptors originate from a woman aged 70-85 years with COVID-19, enrolled during active disease.

V gene TRBV5-4 combines with J gene TRBJ2-2; tentatively, D is TRBD1 (6 bases). The CDR3 has 14 amino acids. Trimming took 4 bases from V and 3 from J, leaving 10 bases between them. Per germline, CDR1 SGHNT and CDR2 YYREEE (reference sequence). The DNA of the CDR3 is TGTGCCAGCAGCCGGGACAAATACACCGGGGAGCTGTTTTTT. Amino acids: CASSRDKYTGELFF. The variable domain in full, completed from reference TRBV5-4 and TRBJ2-2, reads ETGVTQSPTHLIKTRGQQVTLRCSSQSGHNTVSWYQQALGQGPQFIFQYYREEENGRGNFPPRFSGLQFPNYSSELNVNALELDDSALYLCASSRDKYTGELFFGEGSRLTVL.

V is TRBV19 and J is TRBJ1-5; D possibly corresponds to TRBD1 (6 bases). The V end lost 5 bases, the J end lost 7 bases, and 12 bases lay between the germline ends. In germline, CDR1 is LNHDA, CDR2 SQIVND (reference sequence). This CDR3 has 13 amino acids. CDR3: CASSEGRGQPQHF. The CDR3 DNA reads as TGTGCCAGTAGTGAGGGCAGGGGACAGCCCCAGCATTTT.

The chain is built from TRBV13 and TRBJ1-1, with 10 bases lining up with TRBD1. Germline CDR1 is PRHDT and CDR2 is FYEKMQ (reference sequence). The length of the CDR3 is 15 residues. J gave up 3 bases and V 3 bases, and 4 bases lay outside the gene matches. CDR3 sequence reads: CASSFGDRGDTEAFF. The CDR3 nucleotides read TGTGCCAGCAGCTTCGGGGACAGGGGAGACACTGAAGCTTTCTTT.

V and J are TRBV14 and TRBJ1-6; no clear D gene. Trimming removed 8 bases from V and 9 bases from J, with 11 bases in between. Germline CDR1 reads SGHDN; CDR2 reads FVKESK. The CDR3 is 12 amino acids. The CDR3 DNA reads as TGTGCCAGCGGATCTGGGCGTTCACCCCTCCACTTT. Translated: CASGSGRSPLHF.

V is TRBV7-8 and J is TRBJ2-1; TRBD2 agrees at 8 bases. CDR3 length: 17 amino acids. V shed 0 bases and J 10 bases; nucleotides not matched to a gene: 14. From germline, CDR1 is SGHVS and CDR2 FQNEAQ. This CDR3 reads CASSLAGAGGPPKEQFF. The CDR3 DNA reads as TGTGCCAGCAGCTTAGCGGGGGCGGGAGGACCACCTAAGGAGCAGTTCTTC.

This clone was counted only a few times. This chain uses TRBV6-5 with TRBJ1-2, with D maybe TRBD1 (6 bases). V was pared by 6 bases and J by 5 bases, with 16 bases between. The CDR3 length is 14 residues. In germline, CDR1 is MNHEY, CDR2 SVGAGI. For the CDR3, the DNA is TGTGCCAGCAGACCCCCCCAGGGGCCATATGGCTACACCTTC. It encodes CASRPPQGPYGYTF.

The chain joins TRBV6-4 to TRBJ2-7, with a possible D match to TRBD1 (6 bases). Trimming left V 5 bases short and J 0 bases short, with 14 bases between. The CDR3 consists of 15 residues. Germline V CDR1 and CDR2: MRHNA, SNTAGT. DNA for the CDR3: TGTGCCAGCAGTTGGGACACCTCCCGCTCCTACGAGCAGTACTTC. Protein product: CASSWDTSRSYEQYF.

The chain links TRBV7-9 to TRBJ2-1; 7 bases line up with TRBD2. V was pared by 1 base and J by 10 bases, with 7 bases of the junction left unmatched. The CDR3 has 14 amino acids. Germline assignment: CDR1 SEHNR and CDR2 FQNEAQ (reference sequence). The CDR3 DNA follows: TGTGCCAGCAGCTTAGAAGTCCGAGCGGGGGAGCAGTTCTTC. Translation gives CASSLEVRAGEQFF.

This clone has a handful of counts. CDR3 DNA sequence: TGTGCCAGCAGTTACTCAGGGGGCACTGGAAACACCATATATTTT. Residues: CASSYSGGTGNTIYF. The chain links TRBV6-5 to TRBJ1-3; 7 bases are a match to TRBD1. With V trimmed by 0 bases and J by 2 bases, 1 base remained unmatched. Germline-derived CDR1 and CDR2 are MNHEY and SVGAGI. The CDR3 totals 15 residues.

The chain links TRBV18 to TRBJ1-1, with 12 bases identical to TRBD1. The J segment lost 10 bases and the V segment lost 6 bases, leaving 3 bases of the junction unmatched. CDR3 length equals 12 residues. Germline CDR1 reads KGHSH; CDR2 reads LQKENI. The CDR3: CASSPGQGAAFF. DNA for the CDR3: TGTGCCAGCTCCCCGGGACAGGGGGCAGCTTTCTTT.

V gene TRBV10-3 combines with J gene TRBJ1-5; weak D call: TRBD1 (6 bases). The germline CDR1 and CDR2 sequences are ENHRY and SYGVKD. Trimming shortened V by 10 bases and J by 5 bases, and 18 bases separated the two germline ends. The CDR3 extends over 14 amino acids. CDR3 nucleotide sequence: TGTGCCACCAAGGCAGGGACAACTGATCAGCCCCAGCATTTT. Translated: CATKAGTTDQPQHF.

The chain combines TRBV5-1 with TRBJ1-2; 8 bases align to TRBD1. The CDR3 is 12 amino acids. The junction had 2 bases not matched to a gene; V was cut back by 2 bases and J by 8 bases. In germline, CDR1 is SGHRS, CDR2 YFSETQ. CDR3 nucleotides: TGCGCCAGCAGCTTTGGACAGGGCGGCTACACCTTC. Its protein is CASSFGQGGYTF.